A selection of T cell receptor beta chains follows, all from one sample in a study of CD8 T cells in ankylosing spondylitis. One entry per CDR3 protein, called by TCRdb with MiXCR from the 5' RACE reads. The sample consists of more than 600,000 distinct CDR3 sequences, 15% to 20% of them appearing once. Sequenced: blood, either unsorted or a sorted T cell fraction (not recorded which). Receptors were obtained from a male donor with ankylosing spondylitis. The CDR3 runs from the conserved cysteine through the conserved F or W. A D gene is named only where the DNA matches it firmly. Size values are once, few and many counts, or a class for expanded clones, and some rows have none.

D	J	size	V	CDR3	DNA
.	TRBJ1-5	few	TRBV12-5	CASGPGQNNQPQHF	TGTGCTAGTGGTCCTGGACAGAACAATCAGCCCCAGCATTTT
.	TRBJ1-6	.	TRBV20-1	CSARDKPGIRDSPLHF	TGCAGTGCTAGAGACAAGCCGGGAATCCGGGATTCACCCCTCCACTTT
.	TRBJ2-1	few	TRBV2	CAGKGGGSYNEQFF	TGTGCTGGTAAAGGGGGGGGCTCCTACAATGAGCAGTTCTTC
.	TRBJ1-1	few	TRBV12-3/TRBV12-4	CASSFPRNTEAFF	TGTGCCAGCAGTTTTCCCCGGAACACTGAAGCTTTCTTT
TRBD2	TRBJ2-5	.	TRBV5-1	CASSSLGLAGGPAYQETQYF	TGCGCCAGCAGCTCCCTCGGACTAGCGGGAGGCCCGGCGTACCAAGAGACCCAGTACTTC
.	TRBJ1-1	.	TRBV29-1	CSVPDTEAFF	TGCAGCGTGCCCGACACTGAAGCTTTCTTT
TRBD1	TRBJ2-5	few	TRBV11-2	CASSLEGQGQETQYF	TGTGCCAGCAGCTTAGAAGGACAGGGACAAGAGACCCAGTACTTC
.	TRBJ2-5	.	TRBV5-1	CASSLTYQETQYF	TGCGCCAGCAGCTTGACGTACCAAGAGACCCAGTACTTC
.	TRBJ2-5	few	TRBV12-3/TRBV12-4	CASSSNGLATETQYF	TGTGCCAGCAGTTCTAATGGGCTAGCTACAGAGACCCAGTACTTC
TRBD2	TRBJ2-7	few	TRBV4-3	CASSQDIRGGFYEQYF	TGCGCCAGCAGCCAAGATATTCGCGGGGGTTTTTACGAGCAGTACTTC
.	TRBJ2-5	.	TRBV20-1	CSATSGGGETQYF	TGCAGTGCTACTAGCGGAGGGGGTGAGACCCAGTACTTC
.	TRBJ2-1	.	TRBV12-3/TRBV12-4	CASTRVRTGEFF	TGTGCCAGCACCAGAGTGAGGACCGGAGAATTCTTC
TRBD1	TRBJ1-1	few	TRBV29-1	CSVEPRQGGGTEAFF	TGCAGCGTTGAACCCAGACAGGGAGGAGGGACTGAAGCTTTCTTT
.	TRBJ1-5	few	TRBV12-3/TRBV12-4	CASCYSGNQPQHF	TGTGCCAGCTGTTACAGCGGAAATCAGCCCCAGCATTTT
.	TRBJ1-6	.	TRBV7-8	CASSLPEGGSPLHF	TGTGCCAGCAGCTTACCCGAGGGGGGTTCACCCCTCCACTTT
.	TRBJ2-1	many	TRBV7-9	CASSSRGGDYNEQFF	TGTGCCAGCAGCTCTCGGGGCGGGGACTACAATGAGCAGTTCTTC
TRBD2	TRBJ2-1	.	TRBV6-5	CASSYLRPGEGYNEQFF	TGTGCCAGCAGTTACCTTAGGCCGGGGGAGGGCTACAATGAGCAGTTCTTC
TRBD2	TRBJ2-1	few	TRBV9	CASSERGLAGVNEQFF	TGTGCCAGCAGCGAGAGGGGACTAGCGGGAGTCAATGAGCAGTTCTTC
TRBD2	TRBJ2-7	.	TRBV20-1	CSAPGLAASYEQYF	TGCAGTGCGCCGGGACTAGCGGCCTCCTACGAGCAGTACTTC
TRBD2	TRBJ2-2	.	TRBV10-3	CAIREGTSGRASGELFF	TGTGCCATCAGGGAGGGAACTAGCGGGAGGGCCTCCGGGGAGCTGTTTTTT
.	TRBJ1-3	.	TRBV12-3/TRBV12-4	CASTLTPYSGNTIYF	TGTGCCAGCACCTTGACACCCTACTCTGGAAACACCATATATTTT
.	TRBJ2-2	.	TRBV4-2	CASSQEGGGVNGELFF	TGTGCCAGCAGCCAAGAGGGGGGCGGGGTGAACGGGGAGCTGTTTTTT
.	TRBJ1-2	few	TRBV5-6	CASSLADRRFRGYTF	TGTGCCAGCAGCTTGGCCGATCGTCGGTTTCGAGGCTACACCTTC
.	TRBJ2-1	.	TRBV11-3	CASSHRVWGYNEQFF	TGTGCCAGCAGCCATAGGGTCTGGGGATACAATGAGCAGTTCTTC
.	TRBJ1-5	few	TRBV2	CASSEGRGPQPQHF	TGTGCCAGCAGTGAAGGGAGGGGTCCTCAGCCCCAGCATTTT
.	TRBJ1-5	.	TRBV6-1	CASRGAGAPYQPQHF	TGTGCCAGCAGGGGAGCCGGGGCGCCTTATCAGCCCCAGCATTTT
.	TRBJ2-7	few	TRBV29-1	CSAPGAGSYEQYF	TGCAGCGCTCCCGGGGCGGGGTCCTACGAGCAGTACTTC
.	TRBJ2-2	.	TRBV5-1	CASRREPNTGELFF	TGCGCCAGCAGGCGTGAGCCGAACACCGGGGAGCTGTTTTTT
TRBD2	TRBJ2-5	.	TRBV4-2	CASSEKRGGQETQYF	TGTGCCAGCAGCGAGAAACGGGGGGGCCAAGAGACCCAGTACTTC
TRBD2	TRBJ2-3	few	TRBV9	CASSGLAGGSLITDTQYF	TGTGCCAGCAGCGGGCTAGCGGGAGGGTCGCTCATTACAGATACGCAGTATTTT
.	TRBJ2-3	.	TRBV6-4	CASSEGWQSTDTQYF	TGTGCCAGCAGTGAGGGTTGGCAGAGCACAGATACGCAGTATTTT
.	TRBJ1-2	.	TRBV6-6	CASSLTQSGGYTF	TGTGCCAGCAGTCTTACACAGTCCGGCGGCTACACCTTC
TRBD2	TRBJ2-1	few	TRBV4-3	CASSQDGSGNYNEQFF	TGCGCCAGCAGCCAAGATGGGAGCGGGAACTACAATGAGCAGTTCTTC
.	TRBJ1-5	few	TRBV12-3/TRBV12-4	CASSLPGTNQPQHF	TGTGCCAGCAGCCTCCCCGGGACCAATCAGCCCCAGCATTTT
.	TRBJ2-1	.	TRBV10-1	CASSESGYNEQFF	TGCGCCAGCAGTGAGTCGGGCTACAATGAGCAGTTCTTC
.	TRBJ2-1	.	TRBV28	CASSSVSPWRSEQFF	TGTGCCAGCAGTTCGGTGTCTCCATGGCGCTCCGAGCAGTTCTTC
TRBD2	TRBJ2-7	.	TRBV12-3/TRBV12-4	CAGSLVGGGPRTYEQYF	TGTGCCGGCAGTTTAGTCGGGGGAGGGCCCCGAACCTACGAGCAGTACTTC
.	TRBJ2-1	.	TRBV4-1	CASSQDFGNFTYNEQFF	TGCGCCAGCAGCCAAGATTTTGGTAATTTCACCTACAATGAGCAGTTCTTC
TRBD1	TRBJ1-6	.	TRBV6-4	CARPRTGHNSPLHF	TGTGCCCGACCGCGGACAGGACATAATTCACCCCTCCACTTT
.	TRBJ1-1	.	TRBV9	CASSVVSGGSWSTEAFF	TGTGCCAGCAGCGTAGTTTCGGGGGGCTCATGGTCCACTGAAGCTTTCTTT
.	TRBJ1-1	.	TRBV11-2	CASSSRQGARGTEAFF	TGTGCCAGCAGCTCCCGCCAAGGGGCCCGAGGTACTGAAGCTTTCTTT
.	TRBJ2-1	few	TRBV2	CASRDYPNEQFF	TGTGCCAGCAGGGACTACCCCAATGAGCAGTTCTTC
.	TRBJ2-7	many	TRBV12-3/TRBV12-4	CASSLAGARREQYF	TGTGCCAGCAGTTTGGCCGGGGCTCGGAGGGAGCAGTACTTC
.	TRBJ2-5	few	TRBV18	CASSPGLSETQYF	TGTGCCAGCTCACCGGGACTGTCAGAGACCCAGTACTTC
.	TRBJ1-2	few	TRBV7-3	CASSLGPPGYYGYTF	TGTGCCAGCAGCTTAGGCCCACCGGGGTACTATGGCTACACCTTC